Shown below are 19 T cell receptor beta chains from a single sample sequenced in a study of blood T cell repertoires in COVID-19. The data were produced by immunoSEQ multiplex PCR, yet TCRdb's version contains in-frame clones alone and is incomplete. The profile shows about 110,000 clones, 88% of them singletons. Sequenced material: peripheral blood. These receptors all come from a human donor in a cohort sampled during active COVID-19.

The chain links TRBV7-8 to TRBJ1-2; D remains unclear. Germline V gene data show CDR1 as SGHVS and CDR2 as FQNEAQ. The CDR3 length is 14 residues. V lost 4 bases and J lost 4, with 13 bases in between. The CDR3 spells CASSSSEHRYGYTF. CDR3 in DNA: TGTGCCAGCAGCTCATCCGAGCACCGCTATGGCTACACCTTC. The variable domain in full, completed from reference TRBV7-8 and TRBJ1-2, reads GAGVSQSPRYKVAKRGQDVALRCDPISGHVSLFWYQQALGQGPEFLTYFQNEAQLDKSGLPSDRFFAERPEGSVSTLKIQRTQQEDSAVYLCASSSSEHRYGYTFGSGTRLTVV.

The chain combines TRBV7-3 with TRBJ1-2; weak D call: TRBD1 (5 bases). Germline-derived CDR1 and CDR2 are SGHTA and FQGTGA. CDR3 length equals 18 residues. V dropped 2 bases and J dropped 4 bases, with 23 bases sitting between them. The CDR3, as DNA: TGTGCCAGCAGCTTAGGGCGCGGGGGTTTGAGCGGCGGCTATGGCTACACCTTC. It codes for CASSLGRGGLSGGYGYTF.

With regard to this clone: The sample holds other DNA sequences that translate to the same CDR3. This chain links TRBV11-2 with TRBJ2-7; 10 bases are a match to TRBD1. The germline V gene encodes CDR1 SGHAT and CDR2 FQNNGV. There are 14 residues in the CDR3. V shed 1 base, J shed 4 bases, and the junction held 1 base outside the gene matches. Here the CDR3 DNA reads TGTGCCAGCAGCTTAGGGACAGGGGGGTACGAGCAGTACTTC. It codes for CASSLGTGGYEQYF. The full variable domain, completed using reference TRBV11-2 and TRBJ2-7, is EAGVAQSPRYKIIEKRQSVAFWCNPISGHATLYWYQQILGQGPKLLIQFQNNGVVDDSQLPKDRFSAERLKGVDSTLKIQPAKLEDSAVYLCASSLGTGGYEQYFGPGTRLTVT.

This chain links TRBV5-6 with TRBJ2-7; the match to TRBD2 covers 10 bases. The CDR3 loop spans 15 amino acids. V trimming: 1 base; J trimming: 0 bases; junction bases outside the gene matches: 1. Germline assignment: CDR1 SGHDT and CDR2 YYEEEE. The CDR3 DNA follows: TGTGCCAGCAGCTTGCTAGCGGGGGCCTCCTACGAGCAGTACTTC. This encodes CASSLLAGASYEQYF.

V and J are TRBV9 and TRBJ1-6, with 9 bases matching TRBD1. The CDR3 covers 14 residues. Trimming took 5 bases from V and 7 from J; bases not matched to a gene: 4. In germline, CDR1 is SGDLS, CDR2 YYNGEE. The CDR3 here is CASSTTGGNSPLHF. CDR3 in DNA: TGTGCCAGCAGTACGACAGGGGGGAATTCACCCCTCCACTTT.

The chain uses TRBV5-4 and TRBJ2-2; the D gene is possibly TRBD1 (6 bases). Trimming shortened V by 3 bases and J by 2 bases, and 14 bases separated the two germline ends. The germline V gene encodes CDR1 SGHNT and CDR2 YYREEE (reference sequence). The CDR3 is 16 amino acids. CDR3 amino acids: CASSSLDRLNTGELFF. Written as DNA, the CDR3 is TGTGCCAGCAGCTCGTTGGACAGACTAAACACCGGGGAGCTGTTTTTT.

This clone was recorded many times. The gene calls are TRBV2 and TRBJ1-6; D may be TRBD1 (5 bases). The CDR3 spans 15 residues. CDR1 is SNHLY and CDR2 is FYNNEI in the germline V gene. Trimming removed 4 bases at V and 18 bases at J, with 25 bases between. The DNA of the CDR3 is TGTGCCAGCAGTGGTGTCGCAGGTACACAGGTCCCCAGCCACTTT. Translated: CASSGVAGTQVPSHF. The full variable domain, rest sourced from reference TRBV2 and TRBJ1-6, is EPEVTQTPSHQVTQMGQEVILRCVPISNHLYFYWYRQILGQKVEFLVSFYNNEISEKSEIFDDQFSVERPDGSNFTLKIRSTKLEDSAMYFCASSGVAGTQVPSHFGNGTRLTVT.

The rearrangement uses TRBV5-4 and TRBJ1-4; 7 bases map to TRBD1. V gave up 0 bases and J gave up 5 bases; unmatched junction bases: 4. Germline values: CDR1 SGHNT, CDR2 YYREEE (reference sequence). This CDR3 comprises 15 residues. CDR3 coding DNA: TGTGCCAGCAGCTTGGCCGGACAGGCAAATGAAAAACTGTTTTTT. It codes for CASSLAGQANEKLFF. The full variable domain, completed using reference TRBV5-4 and TRBJ1-4, is ETGVTQSPTHLIKTRGQQVTLRCSSQSGHNTVSWYQQALGQGPQFIFQYYREEENGRGNFPPRFSGLQFPNYSSELNVNALELDDSALYLCASSLAGQANEKLFFGSGTQLSVL.

J is TRBJ2-5 and V is TRBV7-2; TRBD2 matches 8 bases. The CDR3 is 14 amino acids. The J segment lost 4 bases and the V segment lost 5 bases, leaving 6 bases of the junction unmatched. Germline CDR1 and CDR2: SGHTA and FQGNSA. DNA for the CDR3: TGTGCCAGCAGCGACACTAGCGGCAGAGAGACCCAGTACTTC. This codes for CASSDTSGRETQYF.

The V call is TRBV23-1, the J call TRBJ2-3; D unclear. TRBV23-1 qualifies as an ORF whose function is uncertain. CDR3 length: 11 amino acids. The V gene lost 5 bases and the J gene lost 6 bases, with 6 bases spanning the gap. CDR3 sequence reads: CASSTADTQYF. CDR3 bases: TGCGCCAGCAGTACTGCGGATACGCAGTATTTT.

This chain uses TRBV27 with TRBJ1-5; TRBD1 matches at 8 bases. Germline CDR1 MNHEY, CDR2 SMNVEV (reference sequence). The CDR3 is 17 residues long. With 3 bases clipped from V and 4 bases from J, the junction kept 11 bases outside the gene matches. CDR3 loop: CASSLYRGQGRNQPQHF. The CDR3 bases are TGTGCCAGCAGTTTGTATAGAGGACAGGGACGAAATCAGCCCCAGCATTTT.

J is TRBJ1-5 and V is TRBV6-2 or TRBV6-3; D may be TRBD1 (5 bases). Germline CDR1 reads MNHEY; CDR2 reads SVGEGT. Trimming removed 2 bases at V and 1 base at J, with 15 bases between. There are 17 residues in the CDR3. The CDR3 DNA is TGTGCCAGCAGTTACCGGCAGGGTCTCGGCAGCAATCAGCCCCAGCATTTT. Encoded protein: CASSYRQGLGSNQPQHF.

The chain recombines TRBV6-6 with TRBJ2-1, with 9 nucleotides matching TRBD1. The CDR3 is made up of 13 amino acids. Germline V gives CDR1 MNHNY, CDR2 SVGAGI (reference sequence). V gave up 4 bases and J gave up 5 bases; unmatched junction bases: 0. The CDR3 nucleotides are TGTGCCAGCAGTTGGACAGGGGACAATGAGCAGTTCTTC. The encoded protein is CASSWTGDNEQFF.

The gene calls are TRBV24-1 and TRBJ2-7, with unresolved D. Germline values: CDR1 KGHDR, CDR2 SFDVKD. V lost 4 bases and J lost 2, with 11 bases in between. This CDR3 is built from 14 residues. CDR3 bases: TGTGCCACCAGTGAGGCAGGCAAACCCTACGAGCAGTACTTC. This translates into CATSEAGKPYEQYF.

The chain uses TRBV21-1 and TRBJ1-5. TRBV21-1 is a documented pseudogene. The CDR3 sequence is 17 residues long. The CDR3 here is CASSSRSDGIGNQPQHF. CDR3 DNA sequence: TGTGCCAGCAGCTCCCGTTCTGACGGGATCGGCAATCAGCCCCAGCATTTT.

The chain joins TRBV2 to TRBJ2-1, with TRBD2 matching 10 bases. This CDR3 has 16 residues. V dropped 4 bases and J dropped 2; count of bases not matched to a gene: 5. CDR1 is SNHLY and CDR2 is FYNNEI in the germline V gene. DNA of the CDR3: TGTGCCAGCAGTGTCCTAACTAGCGGGGCCTACAATGAGCAGTTCTTC. Residues: CASSVLTSGAYNEQFF.

The chain is built from TRBV11-2 and TRBJ2-5; 9 bases are a match to TRBD2. The germline gives CDR1 SGHAT, CDR2 FQNNGV. The CDR3 has 18 amino acids. Trimming cost V 0 bases and J 2 bases; bases outside gene matches: 10. The CDR3 reads CASSLESEVLAGQETQYF. The DNA of the CDR3 is TGTGCCAGCAGCTTAGAATCAGAGGTGCTAGCGGGACAAGAGACCCAGTACTTC.

The sample holds a few counts of this clone. This rearrangement joins TRBV10-3 to TRBJ2-1, with TRBD2 identical over 11 bases. Germline-derived CDR1 and CDR2 are ENHRY and SYGVKD. The CDR3 consists of 16 residues. Germline trimming cut 4 bases from V and 7 bases from J; bases unmatched to any gene: 9. For the CDR3, the DNA is TGTGCCATCAGTGCCGCCCTAGCGGGGGGAGGGAATGAGCAGTTCTTC. Amino acid sequence: CAISAALAGGGNEQFF.

The rearrangement uses TRBV27 and TRBJ2-3; D call uncertain. The CDR3 runs to 16 residues. Between the trimmed V and J ends, which lost 0 bases and 2 bases, there was a span of 12 bases. The V gene's germline CDR1 is MNHEY and CDR2 SMNVEV (reference sequence). The CDR3 here is CASSLSIIRNTDTQYF. Written as DNA, the CDR3 is TGTGCCAGCAGTTTATCGATAATCAGAAACACAGATACGCAGTATTTT.